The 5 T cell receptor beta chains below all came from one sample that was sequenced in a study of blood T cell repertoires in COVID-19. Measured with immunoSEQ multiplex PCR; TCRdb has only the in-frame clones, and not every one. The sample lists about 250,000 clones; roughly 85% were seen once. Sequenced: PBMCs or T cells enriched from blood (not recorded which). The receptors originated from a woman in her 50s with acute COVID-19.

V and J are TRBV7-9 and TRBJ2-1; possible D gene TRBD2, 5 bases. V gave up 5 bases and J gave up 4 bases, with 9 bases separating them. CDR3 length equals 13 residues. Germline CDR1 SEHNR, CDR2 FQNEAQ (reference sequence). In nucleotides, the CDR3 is TGTGCCAGCAGCCTGGACTCTTACAATGAGCAGTTCTTC. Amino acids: CASSLDSYNEQFF.

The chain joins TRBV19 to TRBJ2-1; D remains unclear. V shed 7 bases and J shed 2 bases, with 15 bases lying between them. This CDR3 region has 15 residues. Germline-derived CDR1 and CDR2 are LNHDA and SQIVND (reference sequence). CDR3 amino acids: CASTKQQSPYNEQFF. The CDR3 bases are TGTGCCAGTACAAAACAGCAATCTCCCTACAATGAGCAGTTCTTC.

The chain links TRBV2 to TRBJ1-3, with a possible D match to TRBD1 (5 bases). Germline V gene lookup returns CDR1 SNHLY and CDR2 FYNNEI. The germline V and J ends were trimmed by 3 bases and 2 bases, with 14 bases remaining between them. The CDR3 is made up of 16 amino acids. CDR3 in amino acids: CASSEGRGVAGNTIYF. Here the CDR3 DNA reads TGTGCCAGCAGTGAGGGACGGGGGGTTGCTGGAAACACCATATATTTT. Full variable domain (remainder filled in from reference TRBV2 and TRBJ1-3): EPEVTQTPSHQVTQMGQEVILRCVPISNHLYFYWYRQILGQKVEFLVSFYNNEISEKSEIFDDQFSVERPDGSNFTLKIRSTKLEDSAMYFCASSEGRGVAGNTIYFGEGSWLTVV.

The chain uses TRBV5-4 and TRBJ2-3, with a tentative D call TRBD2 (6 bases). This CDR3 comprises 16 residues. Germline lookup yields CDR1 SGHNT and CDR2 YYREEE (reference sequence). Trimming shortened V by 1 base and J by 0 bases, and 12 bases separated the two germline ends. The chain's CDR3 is CASSLWRGPSTDTQYF. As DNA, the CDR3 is TGTGCCAGCAGCTTGTGGCGGGGTCCTAGCACAGATACGCAGTATTTT.

CDR3 sequence (DNA): TGTGCCAGCAGTTATTGGGCTGGGACGCAGTATTTT. Amino acid sequence: CASSYWAGTQYF. The chain recombines TRBV6-2 or TRBV6-3 with TRBJ2-3; D is undetermined. V shed 3 bases and J shed 9 bases, with 10 bases lying between them. This CDR3 is built from 12 residues. The germline V gene encodes CDR1 MNHEY and CDR2 SVGEGT.